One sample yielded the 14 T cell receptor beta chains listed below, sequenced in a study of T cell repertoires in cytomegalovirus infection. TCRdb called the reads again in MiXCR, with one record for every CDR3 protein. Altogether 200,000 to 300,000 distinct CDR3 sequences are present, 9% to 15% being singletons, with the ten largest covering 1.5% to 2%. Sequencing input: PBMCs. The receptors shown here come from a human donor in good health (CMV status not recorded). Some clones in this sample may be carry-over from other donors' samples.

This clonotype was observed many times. CDR3 region: CASSMEAGFSYEQYF. For the CDR3, the DNA is TGTGCCAGTAGCATGGAGGCAGGATTTTCCTACGAGCAGTACTTC. V gene TRBV19 combines with J gene TRBJ2-7; tentative D call: TRBD2 (5 bases). V was cut by 6 bases and J by 1 base, with 16 bases left in between. The germline V gene has CDR1 LNHDA and CDR2 SQIVND (reference sequence). The CDR3 extends over 15 amino acids. The variable domain in full, completed from reference TRBV19 and TRBJ2-7, reads DGGITQSPKYLFRKEGQNVTLSCEQNLNHDAMYWYRQDPGQGLRLIYYSQIVNDFQKGDIAEGYSVSREKKESFPLTVTSAQKNPTAFYLCASSMEAGFSYEQYFGPGTRLTVT.

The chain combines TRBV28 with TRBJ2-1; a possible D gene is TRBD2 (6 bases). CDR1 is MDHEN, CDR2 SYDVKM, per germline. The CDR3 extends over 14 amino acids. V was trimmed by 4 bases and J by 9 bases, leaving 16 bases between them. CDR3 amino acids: CASSSTGTLTEQFF. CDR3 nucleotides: TGTGCCAGCAGTTCCACCGGGACTCTCACTGAGCAGTTCTTC.

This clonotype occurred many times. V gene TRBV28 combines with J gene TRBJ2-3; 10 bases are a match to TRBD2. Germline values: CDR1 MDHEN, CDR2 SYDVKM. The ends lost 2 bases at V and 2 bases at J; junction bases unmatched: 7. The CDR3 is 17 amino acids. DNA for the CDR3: TGTGCCAGCAGTTTAATGAGCGGGGGGGGTTTCACAGATACGCAGTATTTT. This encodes CASSLMSGGGFTDTQYF.

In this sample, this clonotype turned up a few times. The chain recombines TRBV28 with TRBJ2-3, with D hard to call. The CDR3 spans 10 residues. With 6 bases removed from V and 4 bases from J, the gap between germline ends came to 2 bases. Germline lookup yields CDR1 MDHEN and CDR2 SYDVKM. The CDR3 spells CASSADTQYF. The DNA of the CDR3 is TGTGCCAGCAGCGCAGATACGCAGTATTTT.

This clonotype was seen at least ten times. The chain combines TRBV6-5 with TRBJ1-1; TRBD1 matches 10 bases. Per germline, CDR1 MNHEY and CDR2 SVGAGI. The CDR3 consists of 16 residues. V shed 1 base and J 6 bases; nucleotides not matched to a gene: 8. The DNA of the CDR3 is TGTGCCAGCAGTTACTTACCGGGACAGGGGTCGTCTGAAGCTTTCTTT. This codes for CASSYLPGQGSSEAFF.

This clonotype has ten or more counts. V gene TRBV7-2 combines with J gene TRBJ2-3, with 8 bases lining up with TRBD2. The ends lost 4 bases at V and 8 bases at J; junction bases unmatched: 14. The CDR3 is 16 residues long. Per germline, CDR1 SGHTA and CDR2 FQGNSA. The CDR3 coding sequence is TGTGCCAGCAGCTCAACGACCTTCACTAGCGGAGTTACGCAGTATTTT. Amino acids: CASSSTTFTSGVTQYF.

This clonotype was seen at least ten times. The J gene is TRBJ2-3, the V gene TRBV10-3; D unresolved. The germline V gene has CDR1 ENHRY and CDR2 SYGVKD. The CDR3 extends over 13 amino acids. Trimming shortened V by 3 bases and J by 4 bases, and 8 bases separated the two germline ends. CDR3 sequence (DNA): TGTGCCATCAGTGATGTATCCGCAGATACGCAGTATTTT. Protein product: CAISDVSADTQYF.

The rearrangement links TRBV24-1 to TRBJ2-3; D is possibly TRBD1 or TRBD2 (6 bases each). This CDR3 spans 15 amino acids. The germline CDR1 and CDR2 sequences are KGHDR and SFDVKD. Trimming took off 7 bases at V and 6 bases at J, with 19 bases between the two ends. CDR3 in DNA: TGTGCCACCAGCGATAGGTTGGGGGGCTGGGATACGCAGTATTTT. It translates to CATSDRLGGWDTQYF.

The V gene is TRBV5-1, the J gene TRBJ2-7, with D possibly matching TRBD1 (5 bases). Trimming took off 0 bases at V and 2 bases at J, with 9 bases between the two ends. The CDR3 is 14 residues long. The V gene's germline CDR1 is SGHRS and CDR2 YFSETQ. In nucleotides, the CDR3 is TGCGCCAGCAGCTTGGACAGGTCTGCCTACGAGCAGTACTTC. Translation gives CASSLDRSAYEQYF.

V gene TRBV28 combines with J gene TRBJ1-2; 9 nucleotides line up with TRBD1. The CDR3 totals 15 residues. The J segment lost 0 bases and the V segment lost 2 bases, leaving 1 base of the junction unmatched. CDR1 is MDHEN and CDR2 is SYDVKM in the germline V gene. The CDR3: CASSLGTGTNYGYTF. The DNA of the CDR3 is TGTGCCAGCAGTTTAGGGACAGGGACTAACTATGGCTACACCTTC.

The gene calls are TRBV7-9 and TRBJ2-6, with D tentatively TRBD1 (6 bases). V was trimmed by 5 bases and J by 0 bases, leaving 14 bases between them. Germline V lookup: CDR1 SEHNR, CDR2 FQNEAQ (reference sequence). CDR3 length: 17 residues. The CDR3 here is CASSPGTDSSGANVLTF. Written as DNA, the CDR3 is TGTGCCAGCAGCCCCGGGACGGACAGCTCTGGGGCCAACGTCCTGACTTTC.

The CDR3 protein is CSARDNDPGKYGYTF. In DNA form, the CDR3 reads TGCAGTGCTAGAGATAATGATCCAGGGAAGTATGGCTACACCTTC. The chain couples TRBV20-1 to TRBJ1-2; possibly TRBD1 for D (5 bases). Trimming left V 0 bases short and J 5 bases short, with 16 bases between. Germline-derived CDR1 and CDR2 are DFQATT and SNEGSKA (reference sequence). The CDR3 length is 15 residues.

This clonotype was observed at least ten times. In DNA, the CDR3 is TGTGCCAGCAGCCTGCAGGGTGAAGCTTTCTTT. This codes for CASSLQGEAFF. The chain carries TRBV7-2 and TRBJ1-1; D may be TRBD1 (5 bases). The CDR3 spans 11 residues. CDR1 is SGHTA and CDR2 is FQGNSA in the germline V gene. With 5 bases removed from V and 7 bases from J, the gap between germline ends came to 8 bases.

CDR3 loop: CSARPRAPSTGELFF. The DNA for the CDR3 is TGCAGTGCTAGACCCAGGGCCCCGTCGACCGGGGAGCTGTTTTTT. J is TRBJ2-2 and V is TRBV20-1; tentative D call: TRBD1 (5 bases). The CDR3 covers 15 residues. Trimming removed 2 bases from V and 5 bases from J, with 15 bases in between. From germline, CDR1 is DFQATT and CDR2 SNEGSKA (reference sequence).